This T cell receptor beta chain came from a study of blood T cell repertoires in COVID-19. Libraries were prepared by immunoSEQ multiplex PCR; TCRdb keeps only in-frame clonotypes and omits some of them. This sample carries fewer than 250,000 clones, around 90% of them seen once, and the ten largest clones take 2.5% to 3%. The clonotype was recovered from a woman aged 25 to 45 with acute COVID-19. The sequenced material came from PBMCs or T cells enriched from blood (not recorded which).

CDR3 loop: CASSQVSAGMNEQYF. The CDR3 nucleotides are TGTGCCAGCAGCCAAGTGTCCGCGGGGATGAACGAGCAGTACTTC. The chain has TRBV3-1 (or the pseudogene TRBV3-2) and TRBJ2-7; D is perhaps TRBD2 (6 bases). V lost 1 base to trimming and J lost 5 bases, with 15 bases between them. The CDR3 has 15 residues. CDR1 is LGHDT, CDR2 YNNKEL, per germline (reference sequence).